One and the same sample provided the 15 T cell receptor beta chains below, sequenced in a study of T-cell memory formation after mild COVID-19. From the 5' RACE reads, TCRdb called clonotypes with MiXCR, one entry per CDR3 protein. The sample carries about 260,000 distinct CDR3 sequences, under 8.5% recorded once. The source material was PBMCs or a T cell subset sorted from them (not recorded which). These receptor sequences come from a man aged 18 to 29 who had mild COVID-19 (a few samples of this study predate the infection). Cell type and time point are not known.

This clonotype was recorded at least ten times. This chain joins TRBV20-1 and TRBJ1-6; D might be TRBD1 (5 bases). The CDR3 consists of 14 residues. From germline, CDR1 is DFQATT and CDR2 SNEGSKA (reference sequence). V was pared by 1 base and J by 14 bases, with 18 bases between. Written as DNA, the CDR3 is TGCAGTGCTAGAGTGGGTAGGGACCGGTTGTCCCTCCACTTT. Translating gives CSARVGRDRLSLHF.

At least ten counts were recorded for this clonotype. This chain uses TRBV4-1 with TRBJ2-1; unclear D gene. From germline, CDR1 is MGHRA and CDR2 YSYEKL. V lost 5 bases to trimming and J lost 5 bases, with 10 bases between them. The CDR3 totals 13 residues. CDR3 DNA sequence: TGCGCCAGCAGCTATCTGGGGAACAATGAGCAGTTCTTC. This sequence encodes CASSYLGNNEQFF.

The table lists this clonotype with a few counts. This chain links TRBV5-1 with TRBJ2-7; D gene ambiguous. This CDR3 contains 12 residues. Germline lookup yields CDR1 SGHRS and CDR2 YFSETQ. V dropped 4 bases and J dropped 7 bases, with 12 bases sitting between them. The CDR3 sequence: CASSRDGVEQYF. CDR3 sequence (DNA): TGCGCCAGCAGCCGTGACGGAGTTGAGCAGTACTTC.

This clonotype came up a few times. The chain couples TRBV7-2 to TRBJ2-3, with TRBD2 identical over 7 bases. CDR1 and CDR2 from the germline V gene are SGHTA and FQGNSA. The V segment lost 4 bases and the J segment 7 bases; nucleotides outside the gene matches: 11. The CDR3 has 15 amino acids. The CDR3 loop is CASSSSPRGEYTQYF. The CDR3 DNA follows: TGTGCCAGCAGCTCGTCTCCCCGGGGGGAATATACGCAGTATTTT. Based on the CDR3 plus reference TRBV7-2 and TRBJ2-3, the full variable domain is GAGVSQSPSNKVTEKGKDVELRCDPISGHTALYWYRQSLGQGLEFLIYFQGNSAPDKSGLPSDRFSAERTGGSVSTLTIQRTQQEDSAVYLCASSSSPRGEYTQYFGPGTRLTVL.

The table lists this clonotype with many counts. CDR3 sequence (DNA): TGTGCCAGCAGCTTGGGACTAGCGGGTCGATCCTACGAGCAGTACTTC. It codes for CASSLGLAGRSYEQYF. The chain carries TRBV7-9 and TRBJ2-7; 12 nucleotides match TRBD2. From germline, CDR1 is SEHNR and CDR2 FQNEAQ (reference sequence). V was clipped by 3 bases and J by 1 base; unmatched bases: 4. The CDR3 runs 16 residues.

This clonotype was picked up a small number of times. The rearrangement links TRBV6-5 to TRBJ2-5; the match to TRBD2 covers 8 bases. The CDR3 consists of 17 residues. V shed 4 bases, J shed 6 bases, and the junction held 16 bases outside the gene matches. Germline V gene sequence: CDR1 MNHEY, CDR2 SVGAGI. This CDR3 reads CASSSGGTRSGMKTQYF. DNA of the CDR3: TGTGCCAGCAGTTCCGGGGGGACTAGATCCGGGATGAAGACCCAGTACTTC.

This clonotype was counted a few times. The rearrangement joins TRBV3-1 to TRBJ2-5; 11 nucleotides align to TRBD1. Germline loops: CDR1 LGHDT, CDR2 YNNKEL (reference sequence). There are 16 residues in the CDR3. The ends lost 8 bases at V and 3 bases at J; junction bases unmatched: 11. The CDR3 coding sequence is TGTGCCAGCCGACCAGACGGGACAGGGGGAAAAGAGACCCAGTACTTC. Translated: CASRPDGTGGKETQYF.

The chain is built from TRBV12-3 or TRBV12-4 and TRBJ2-5, with 12 bases that match TRBD2. V dropped 4 bases and J dropped 7; count of bases not matched to a gene: 10. The CDR3 contains 16 residues. The CDR3 spells CASSSSGLAGRVTQYF. In nucleotides, the CDR3 is TGTGCCAGCAGTTCATCGGGACTAGCGGGCCGTGTGACCCAGTACTTC.

This clonotype has a count of ten or more. The chain has TRBV6-2 or TRBV6-3 and TRBJ2-1, with D possibly matching TRBD2 (5 bases). This CDR3 spans 14 amino acids. Trimming took 7 bases from V and 8 from J, leaving 18 bases between them. CDR1 is MNHEY, CDR2 SVGEGT, per germline. CDR3 in amino acids: CASTELSSGDEQFF. The CDR3 bases are TGTGCCAGCACCGAATTGTCTTCCGGGGATGAGCAGTTCTTC.

This clonotype came up many times. J is TRBJ2-7 and V is TRBV5-6; D assignment may be TRBD1 or TRBD2 (5 bases each). The CDR3 runs to 14 residues. The ends were cut back, 4 bases at V and 3 bases at J, with 14 bases in the middle. Looked up from germline, CDR1 is SGHDT and CDR2 is YYEEEE. CDR3 nucleotide sequence: TGTGCCAGCAGCGCACCGGGACGGAGCTACGAGCAGTACGTC. Translating gives CASSAPGRSYEQYV.

The J gene is TRBJ2-7, the V gene TRBV9, with 8 bases matching TRBD1. J gave up 0 bases and V 4 bases, and 9 bases lay outside the gene matches. The germline gives CDR1 SGDLS, CDR2 YYNGEE. CDR3 size: 16 residues. CDR3 protein: CASSNPRTGSSYEQYF. DNA of the CDR3: TGTGCCAGCAGCAACCCCCGGACAGGGAGCTCCTACGAGCAGTACTTC.

This clonotype was observed once. The chain joins TRBV5-6 to TRBJ1-1; the D is unclear. V shed 4 bases and J shed 7 bases, with 11 bases lying between them. Germline loops: CDR1 SGHDT, CDR2 YYEEEE. This CDR3 has 12 amino acids. DNA for the CDR3: TGTGCCAGCAGCCTCGGACTGGGTGAAGCTTTCTTT. As protein: CASSLGLGEAFF.

This clonotype showed up many times. V and J are TRBV4-3 and TRBJ2-6; D remains ambiguous. The germline CDR1 and CDR2 sequences are LGHNA and YSLEER. The CDR3 loop spans 17 amino acids. Trimming took 1 base from V and 0 from J, leaving 10 bases between them. The CDR3 bases are TGCGCCAGCAGCCAAGTAGAGGAGCGCTCTGGGGCCAACGTCCTGACTTTC. Its translation: CASSQVEERSGANVLTF.

The CDR3 DNA reads TGCAGTGCTAGAGATGGGCGAGGCGGAGCTAGCACAGATACGCAGTATTTT. This codes for CSARDGRGGASTDTQYF. The chain recombines TRBV20-1 with TRBJ2-3; D unresolved. The germline V gene encodes CDR1 DFQATT and CDR2 SNEGSKA (reference sequence). There are 17 residues in the CDR3. Deletions cut 0 bases from V and 0 bases from J, with 16 bases between.

This clonotype was observed a handful of times. The chain carries TRBV12-3 or TRBV12-4 and TRBJ2-7, with D possibly called TRBD1 or TRBD2 (5 bases each). V was cut by 6 bases and J by 2 bases, with 14 bases left in between. The length of the CDR3 is 14 residues. The CDR3 DNA follows: TGTGCCAGCAGAATCACCGGGGCTACCTACGAGCAGTACTTC. It codes for CASRITGATYEQYF.